These 4 T cell receptor beta chains came from one sample sequenced in a study of cytomegalovirus exposure and HLA in healthy donors. 60 Vbeta and 13 Jbeta primers were used in PCR. Some clones are missing from TCRdb's copy, which holds only in-frame ones; the method was immunoSEQ multiplex PCR. The table records approximately 150,000 clones, approximately 76% of them present only once. Sequences were obtained from PBMCs. All receptors derive from a man aged 55 to 70 in good health and CMV-seronegative.

About this clone: Germline and junction disagree at one end, which may indicate a read error. This specimen includes other DNA sequences encoding the same CDR3. The chain is built from TRBV14 and TRBJ1-5; D is unresolved. CDR1 SGHDN and CDR2 FVKESK come from the germline V gene. The CDR3 runs to 13 residues. The CDR3 region has the DNA TGTGCTAGCAGCCGGGAGAGGGATCAGCCCCAGCATTTT. This translates into CASSRERDQPQHF.

This sequence joins TRBV7-2 and TRBJ2-1, with 9 bases lining up with TRBD2. Losses at the gene ends were 10 bases for V and 4 bases for J; bases not matched to a gene: 8. The CDR3 is 14 residues long. Germline CDR1 and CDR2: SGHTA and FQGNSA. The CDR3 loop reads CATAGGRVYNEQFF. The CDR3 DNA reads TGTGCCACCGCCGGCGGGAGGGTTTACAATGAGCAGTTCTTC. The full variable domain, its missing parts supplied by reference TRBV7-2 and TRBJ2-1, is GAGVSQSPSNKVTEKGKDVELRCDPISGHTALYWYRQSLGQGLEFLIYFQGNSAPDKSGLPSDRFSAERTGGSVSTLTIQRTQQEDSAVYLCATAGGRVYNEQFFGPGTRLTVL.

The chain recombines TRBV6-5 with TRBJ1-2, with 10 bases fitting TRBD1. V lost 6 bases, J lost 2 bases, and 6 bases stayed unmatched. The CDR3 has 15 amino acids. Germline CDR1 MNHEY, CDR2 SVGAGI. CDR3 loop: CASRRQGARNYGYTF. For the CDR3, the DNA is TGTGCCAGCAGAAGACAGGGGGCGAGAAACTATGGCTACACCTTC.

The chain recombines TRBV6-4 with TRBJ2-2, with 11 bases matching TRBD1. The CDR3 totals 15 residues. Germline loops: CDR1 MRHNA, CDR2 SNTAGT. J gave up 6 bases and V 4 bases, and 4 bases lay outside the gene matches. CDR3 amino acids: CASSARTGGSGELFF. In DNA form, the CDR3 reads TGTGCCAGCAGTGCCAGGACAGGGGGCTCCGGGGAGCTGTTTTTT.